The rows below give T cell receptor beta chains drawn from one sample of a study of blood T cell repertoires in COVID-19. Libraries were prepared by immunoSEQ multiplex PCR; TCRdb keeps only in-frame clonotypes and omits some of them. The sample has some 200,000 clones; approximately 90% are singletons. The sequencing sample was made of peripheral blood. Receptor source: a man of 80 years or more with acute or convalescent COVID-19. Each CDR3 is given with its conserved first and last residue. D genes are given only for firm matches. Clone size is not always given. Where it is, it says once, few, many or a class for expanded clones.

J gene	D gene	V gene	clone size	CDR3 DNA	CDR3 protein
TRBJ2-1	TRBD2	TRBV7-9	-	TGTGCCAGCAGCCGTCTTCTAGCGGGAGGGAGTAATGAGCAGTTCTTC	CASSRLLAGGSNEQFF
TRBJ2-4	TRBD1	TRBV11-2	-	TGTGCCAGCAGCTCTAGGGGGCCCGGGAAAAACATTCAGTACTTC	CASSSRGPGKNIQYF
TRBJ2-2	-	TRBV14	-	TGTGCCAGCAGTCCCGGGACTCCTCACACCGGGGAGCTGTTTTTT	CASSPGTPHTGELFF
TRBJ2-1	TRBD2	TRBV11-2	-	TGTGCCAGCAGCTCCAGACTAGCGGGAGGGTCCAATGAGCAGTTCTTC	CASSSRLAGGSNEQFF
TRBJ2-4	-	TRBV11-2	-	TGTGCCAGCAGCCCCGGACTAGCCAAAAACATTCAGTACTTC	CASSPGLAKNIQYF
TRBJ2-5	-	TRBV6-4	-	TGTGCCAGCAGTTACAACTACGGAGAGGGCCAGTACTTC	CASSYNYGEGQYF
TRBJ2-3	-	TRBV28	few	TGTGCCAGCAGGCCGCCCGGGGGACTCGGCACAGATACGCAGTATTTT	CASRPPGGLGTDTQYF
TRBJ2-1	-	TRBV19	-	TGTGCCAGTCAAGATCTAGTGGCCCTTTACAATGAGCAGTTCTTC	CASQDLVALYNEQFF
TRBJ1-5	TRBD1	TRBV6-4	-	TGTGCCAGCAGTCCCGGGACAGGGGGCAATCAGCCCCAGCATTTT	CASSPGTGGNQPQHF
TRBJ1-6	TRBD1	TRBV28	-	TGTGCCAGCAGACCTACGGGACAGGGATATAATTCACCCCTCCACTTT	CASRPTGQGYNSPLHF
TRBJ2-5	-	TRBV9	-	TGTGCCAGCAGCGTCTATACCGGGACACAAGAGACCCAGTACTTC	CASSVYTGTQETQYF
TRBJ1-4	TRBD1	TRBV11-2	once	TGTGCCAGCAGCCCCGGGACAGCGCTTGAAAAACTGTTTTTT	CASSPGTALEKLFF
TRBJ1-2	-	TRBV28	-	TGTGCCAGCAGTGGGCTCCTACGTTTAGCTAACTATGGCTACACCTTC	CASSGLLRLANYGYTF
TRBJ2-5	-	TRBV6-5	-	TGTGCCAGCAGTTACCGGACAGAAAAAGAGACCCAGTACTTC	CASSYRTEKETQYF
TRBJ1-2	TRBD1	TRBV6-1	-	TGTGCCAGCAGTCGGACAGGGTTGGGCTATGGCTACACCTTC	CASSRTGLGYGYTF